This T cell receptor (beta chain) was sequenced in a study of blood T cell repertoires in COVID-19. Study overall: Spain, Italy and the United States supplied samples that represented acute and convalescent COVID-19. Sample material is recorded as cDNA or gDNA derived from T cells, B-cell-depleted T cells, or PBMCs.

Authors' data handling: Scientists estimated how many nucleated cells there were by amplifying reference gene primers. Data came from immunoSEQ multiplex PCR; TCRdb stores just in-frame clones and leaves some out. V, J and clone size were drawn from that table, and D and trimming were deduced from the DNA. The sample lists 150,000 to 200,000 clones; over 60% were seen once. This CDR3 comprises 12 residues. CDR1 PRHDT and CDR2 FYEKMQ come from the germline V gene (reference sequence). V lost 3 bases and J lost 8, with 10 bases in between. The clonotype was recovered from a woman between 70 and 85 years old with acute or convalescent COVID-19. Sequencing was done on a sample of peripheral blood. The chain employs TRBV13 and TRBJ1-2; D remains unclear. The CDR3 coding sequence is TGTGCCAGCAGCTTCCAGGATTGGGGCTACACCTTC. It is translated as CASSFQDWGYTF.